Following are 9 T cell receptor beta chains from one sample sequenced in a study of technical replicates of blood from a few donors. TCRdb's copy holds only in-frame clones and misses some; the assay was immunoSEQ multiplex PCR. This table has approximately 81,000 clones, approximately 96% appearing once. Sequencing input: T cells isolated from PBMCs. The receptors stem from a human donor in good health.

The chain couples TRBV7-3 to TRBJ2-1, with D possibly matching TRBD1 (5 bases). V was cut by 5 bases and J by 1 base, with 9 bases left in between. The CDR3 is made up of 14 amino acids. Germline V gene data show CDR1 as SGHTA and CDR2 as FQGTGA. The CDR3 nucleotides are TGTGCCAGCAGCCCCGCAGGGTCCTACAATGAGCAGTTCTTC. This translates into CASSPAGSYNEQFF.

The genes are TRBV4-2 and TRBJ1-6; the match to TRBD1 covers 9 bases. The CDR3 runs to 16 residues. CDR1 and CDR2 (germline): LGHNA, YNFKEQ. V lost 6 bases, J lost 4 bases, and 7 bases stayed unmatched. In nucleotides, the CDR3 is TGTGCCAGCAGACCCGGGACAGGGACTTATAATTCACCCCTCCACTTT. Amino acids: CASRPGTGTYNSPLHF.

The rearrangement links TRBV5-1 to TRBJ2-7, with 10 positions matching TRBD2. This CDR3 has 15 amino acids. Germline V gene lookup returns CDR1 SGHRS and CDR2 YFSETQ. V trimming: 0 bases; J trimming: 12 bases; junction bases outside the gene matches: 12. The CDR3 protein is CASSLEAGGQRSVYF. The CDR3 DNA reads TGCGCCAGCAGCTTGGAAGCGGGGGGGCAACGGTCGGTGTACTTC. The complete variable domain, with remaining parts taken from reference TRBV5-1 and TRBJ2-7, reads KAGVTQTPRYLIKTRGQQVTLSCSPISGHRSVSWYQQTPGQGLQFLFEYFSETQRNKGNFPGRFSGRQFSNSRSEMNVSTLELGDSALYLCASSLEAGGQRSVYFGPGTRLTVT.

The J gene is TRBJ2-3, the V gene TRBV5-1, with 8 nucleotides matching TRBD2. The CDR3 has 16 amino acids. From germline, CDR1 is SGHRS and CDR2 YFSETQ. V lost 0 bases and J lost 3; bases outside the gene matches: 6. The CDR3 DNA follows: TGCGCCAGCAGCTTGGGTACGGGGGGGAGAACAGATACGCAGTATTTT. Protein: CASSLGTGGRTDTQYF.

The chain couples TRBV5-1 to TRBJ1-2; TRBD1 is a possible D gene (6 bases). The germline gives CDR1 SGHRS, CDR2 YFSETQ. The CDR3 is 13 amino acids. Trimming took 1 base from V and 8 from J, leaving 12 bases between them. In DNA form, the CDR3 reads TGCGCCAGCAGCTTGAAAGGGGGTCAAGGCTACACCTTC. It is translated as CASSLKGGQGYTF.

The chain links TRBV5-1 to TRBJ1-1; 8 bases agree with TRBD1. The germline V gene encodes CDR1 SGHRS and CDR2 YFSETQ. The V segment lost 4 bases and the J segment 8 bases; nucleotides outside the gene matches: 10. The CDR3 sequence is 14 residues long. The CDR3 loop reads CASSPGTGNAEAFF. CDR3 DNA: TGCGCCAGCAGCCCAGGGACAGGAAACGCGGAAGCTTTCTTT.

J is TRBJ2-5 and V is TRBV5-4; a weak D match, TRBD2 (6 bases). Trimming took 2 bases from V and 5 from J, leaving 16 bases between them. The CDR3 runs 15 residues. Germline loops: CDR1 SGHNT, CDR2 YYREEE (reference sequence). CDR3 coding DNA: TGTGCCAGCAGCTTTAGCTTAGGAGGGCCGGAGACCCAGTACTTC. This encodes CASSFSLGGPETQYF.

V usage is TRBV19 and J usage is TRBJ2-7; 8 bases match TRBD1. CDR3 size: 15 residues. The V segment lost 3 bases and the J segment 2 bases; nucleotides outside the gene matches: 6. Germline V gene data show CDR1 as LNHDA and CDR2 as SQIVND (reference sequence). DNA for the CDR3: TGTGCCAGTAGTATTGAAGGCAGGGGGCCCTACGAGCAGTACTTC. Protein product: CASSIEGRGPYEQYF.

This clone has a handful of counts. The chain uses TRBV4-1 and TRBJ2-5, with TRBD1 identical over 7 bases. After removal of 2 bases from V and 4 bases from J, the junction contained 1 base not matched to a gene. Germline CDR1 and CDR2: MGHRA and YSYEKL. The CDR3 consists of 13 residues. CDR3 amino acids: CASSQRQGETQYF. In DNA form, the CDR3 reads TGCGCCAGCAGCCAAAGACAGGGAGAGACCCAGTACTTC.